This paragraph reports one T cell receptor (beta chain). Its antigen is not identified. Trimming cost V 3 bases and J 5 bases; bases outside gene matches: 10. Germline lookup yields CDR1 SGHRS and CDR2 YFSETQ. This CDR3 comprises 15 residues. The data are from a study of T cell responses to AZD1222 COVID-19 vaccine. Points from the study as a whole: Reportedly, nearly half the spike-specific TCRs target unmutated variant regions. Breadth and depth of Spike-specific TCRs rose after two AZD1222 doses.

The method was immunoSEQ multiplex PCR; TCRdb's version includes in-frame clones alone and lacks a portion of them. The sample includes approximately 110,000 clones, 70% to 90% seen only once; the top ten take 10% to 15%. The source is an adult in good health. The chain employs TRBV5-1 and TRBJ2-7; 8 bases line up with TRBD2. Material: peripheral blood, obtained on day 0 of MenACWY control vaccination. CDR3 nucleotides: TGCGCCAGCAGCTCCTCGGGACTAGAGGACCACGAGCAGTACTTC. Translated, it gives CASSSSGLEDHEQYF. Full variable domain (rest looked up from reference TRBV5-1 and TRBJ2-7): KAGVTQTPRYLIKTRGQQVTLSCSPISGHRSVSWYQQTPGQGLQFLFEYFSETQRNKGNFPGRFSGRQFSNSRSEMNVSTLELGDSALYLCASSSSGLEDHEQYFGPGTRLTVT.